Here is one T cell receptor (beta chain) with its context. As yet, its antigen is unknown. The entry originates in a study of T cells in localized non-small cell lung cancer. General study points: Median about 58 top-100 tumor clones were shared with paired adjacent lung. Measurement of T cell clonality placed uninvolved adjacent lung highest, above the level in tumor.

The assay was immunoSEQ multiplex PCR, and TCRdb's table has in-frame clones only and misses some. Of approximately 45,000 clones in the sample, 70% to 90% were seen once. This CDR3 has 16 amino acids. Germline V CDR1 and CDR2: SGHDT, YYEEEE. Trimming took off 1 base at V and 1 base at J, with 12 bases between the two ends. The source is a man aged 40 to 70 with stage II lung adenocarcinoma. The rearrangement uses TRBV5-6 and TRBJ1-5; a weak D match, TRBD1 (6 bases). The specimen was PBMCs, collected before any cancer treatment. CDR3 sequence: CASSLRGTWSNQPQHF. In DNA form, the CDR3 reads TGTGCCAGCAGCTTGAGGGGGACTTGGAGCAATCAGCCCCAGCATTTT.